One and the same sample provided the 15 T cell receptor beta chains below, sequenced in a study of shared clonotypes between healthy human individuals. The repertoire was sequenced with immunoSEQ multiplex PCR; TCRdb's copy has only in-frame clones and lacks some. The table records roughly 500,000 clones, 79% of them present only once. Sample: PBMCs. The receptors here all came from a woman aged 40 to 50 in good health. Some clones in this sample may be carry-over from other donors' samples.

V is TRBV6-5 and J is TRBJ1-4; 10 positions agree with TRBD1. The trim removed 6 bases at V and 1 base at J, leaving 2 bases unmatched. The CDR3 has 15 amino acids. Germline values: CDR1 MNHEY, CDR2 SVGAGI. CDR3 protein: CASRRTGGTNEKLFF. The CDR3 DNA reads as TGTGCCAGCAGGCGGACAGGGGGAACTAATGAAAAACTGTTTTTT.

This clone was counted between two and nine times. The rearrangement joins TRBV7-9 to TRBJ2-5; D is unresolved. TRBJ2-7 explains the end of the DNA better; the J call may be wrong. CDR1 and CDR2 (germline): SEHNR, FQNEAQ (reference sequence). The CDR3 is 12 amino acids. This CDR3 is CASSFGRDEQYF. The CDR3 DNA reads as TGTGCCAGCAGCTTCGGTAGGGACGAGCAGTACTTC.

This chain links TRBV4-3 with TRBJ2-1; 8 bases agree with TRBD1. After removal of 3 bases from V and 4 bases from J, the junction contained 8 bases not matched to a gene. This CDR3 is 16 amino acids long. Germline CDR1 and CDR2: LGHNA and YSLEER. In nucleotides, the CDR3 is TGCGCCAGCAGCCAGAATCCGGGACAGGAGTACAATGAGCAGTTCTTC. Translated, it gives CASSQNPGQEYNEQFF.

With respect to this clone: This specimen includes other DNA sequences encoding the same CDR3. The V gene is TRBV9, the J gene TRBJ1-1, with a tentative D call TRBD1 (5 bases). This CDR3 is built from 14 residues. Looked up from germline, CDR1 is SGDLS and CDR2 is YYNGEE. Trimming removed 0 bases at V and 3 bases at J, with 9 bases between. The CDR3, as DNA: TGTGCCAGCAGCGTAGCAGGAGGGGACACTGAAGCTTTCTTT. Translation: CASSVAGGDTEAFF.

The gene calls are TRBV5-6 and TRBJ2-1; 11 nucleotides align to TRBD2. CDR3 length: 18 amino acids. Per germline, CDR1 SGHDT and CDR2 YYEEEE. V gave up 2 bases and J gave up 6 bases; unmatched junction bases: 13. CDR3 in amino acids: CASSFSSSGRLEANEQFF. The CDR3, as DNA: TGTGCCAGCAGCTTCTCTTCTAGCGGGAGGCTAGAGGCCAATGAGCAGTTCTTC.

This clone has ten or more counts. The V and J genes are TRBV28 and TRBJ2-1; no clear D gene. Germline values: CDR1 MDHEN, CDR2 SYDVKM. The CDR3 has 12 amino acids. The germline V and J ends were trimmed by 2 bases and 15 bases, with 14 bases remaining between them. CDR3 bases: TGTGCCAGCAGTTTAACGCCAAAGCGCCCGTTCTTC. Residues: CASSLTPKRPFF.

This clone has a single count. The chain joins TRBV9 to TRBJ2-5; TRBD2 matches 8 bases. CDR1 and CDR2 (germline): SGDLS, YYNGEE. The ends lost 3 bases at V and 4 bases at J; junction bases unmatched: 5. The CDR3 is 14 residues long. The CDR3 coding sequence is TGTGCCAGCAGCGCCGGACTAGCATCAGAGACCCAGTACTTC. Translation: CASSAGLASETQYF.

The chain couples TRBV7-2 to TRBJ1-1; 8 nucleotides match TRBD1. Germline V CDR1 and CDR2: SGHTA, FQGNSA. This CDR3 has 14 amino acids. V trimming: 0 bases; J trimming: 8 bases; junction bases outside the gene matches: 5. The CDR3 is CASSLAQGAREAFF. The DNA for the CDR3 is TGTGCCAGCAGCTTAGCGCAGGGGGCGCGGGAAGCTTTCTTT. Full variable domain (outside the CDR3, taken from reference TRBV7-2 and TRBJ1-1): GAGVSQSPSNKVTEKGKDVELRCDPISGHTALYWYRQSLGQGLEFLIYFQGNSAPDKSGLPSDRFSAERTGGSVSTLTIQRTQQEDSAVYLCASSLAQGAREAFFGQGTRLTVV.

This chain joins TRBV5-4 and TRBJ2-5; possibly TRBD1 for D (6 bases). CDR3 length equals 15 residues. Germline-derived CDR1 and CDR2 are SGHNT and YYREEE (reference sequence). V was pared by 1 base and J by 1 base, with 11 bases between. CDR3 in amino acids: CASSLSGTSQETQYF. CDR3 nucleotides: TGTGCCAGCAGCTTGTCCGGGACAAGCCAAGAGACCCAGTACTTC.

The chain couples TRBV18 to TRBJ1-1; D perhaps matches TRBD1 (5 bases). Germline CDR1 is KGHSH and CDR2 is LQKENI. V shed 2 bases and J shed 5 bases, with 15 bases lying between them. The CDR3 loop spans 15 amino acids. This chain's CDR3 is CASSPGGQGGTEAFF. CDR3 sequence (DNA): TGTGCCAGCTCACCAGGCGGGCAGGGAGGAACTGAAGCTTTCTTT. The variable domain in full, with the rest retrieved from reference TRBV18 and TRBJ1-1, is NAGVMQNPRHLVRRRGQEARLRCSPMKGHSHVYWYRQLPEEGLKFMVYLQKENIIDESGMPKERFSAEFPKEGPSILRIQQVVRGDSAAYFCASSPGGQGGTEAFFGQGTRLTVV.

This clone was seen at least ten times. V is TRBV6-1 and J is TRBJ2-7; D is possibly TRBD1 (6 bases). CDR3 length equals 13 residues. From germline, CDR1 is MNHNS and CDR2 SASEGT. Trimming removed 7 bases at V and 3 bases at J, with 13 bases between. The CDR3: CASNLDRIYEQYF. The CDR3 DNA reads TGTGCCAGCAACCTAGACAGGATCTACGAGCAGTACTTC.

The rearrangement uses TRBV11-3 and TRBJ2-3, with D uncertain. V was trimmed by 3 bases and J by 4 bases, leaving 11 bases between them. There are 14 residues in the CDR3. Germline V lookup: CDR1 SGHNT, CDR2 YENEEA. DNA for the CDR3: TGTGCCAGCAGCTTTGGCAGCCCCCCAGATACGCAGTATTTT. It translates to CASSFGSPPDTQYF.

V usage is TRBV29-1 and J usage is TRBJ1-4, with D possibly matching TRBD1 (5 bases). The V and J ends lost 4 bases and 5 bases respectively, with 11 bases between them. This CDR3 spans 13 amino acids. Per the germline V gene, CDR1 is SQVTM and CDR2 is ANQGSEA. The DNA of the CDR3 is TGCAGCGTTGGGGGCGCAAGGAATGAAAAACTGTTTTTT. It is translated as CSVGGARNEKLFF.

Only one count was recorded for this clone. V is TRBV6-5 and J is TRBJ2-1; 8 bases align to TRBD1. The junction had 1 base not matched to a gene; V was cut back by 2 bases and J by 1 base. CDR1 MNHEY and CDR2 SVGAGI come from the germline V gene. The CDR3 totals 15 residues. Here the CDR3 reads CASSYTGGSYNEQFF. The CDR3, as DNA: TGTGCCAGCAGTTACACAGGGGGGTCCTACAATGAGCAGTTCTTC.

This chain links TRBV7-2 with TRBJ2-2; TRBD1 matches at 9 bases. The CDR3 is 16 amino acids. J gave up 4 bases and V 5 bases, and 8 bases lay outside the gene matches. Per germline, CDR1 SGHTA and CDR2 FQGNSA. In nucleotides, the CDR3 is TGTGCCAGCAGCCCGAGGACAGGGGAGTCCACCGGGGAGCTGTTTTTT. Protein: CASSPRTGESTGELFF.